What follows are 12 T cell receptor beta chains derived from one specimen sequenced in a study of read filtering for tumor transcriptome and immune sequencing. From 400 to 450 ng of RNA, a library with molecular barcoded alpha/delta and beta/gamma adaptors was made. MiXCR, applied by TCRdb to the reads, yields one record per CDR3 protein. The table shows about 130,000 distinct CDR3 sequences, with 13% occurring only once. The sequencing input was a population of CD138-negative cells sorted from bone marrow. Receptor source: a donor aged 40 or older with multiple myeloma.

This clonotype was counted ten times or more. The chain uses TRBV4-3 and TRBJ1-2; 9 bases agree with TRBD1. The trim removed 2 bases at V and 2 bases at J, leaving 3 bases unmatched. The CDR3 is made up of 15 amino acids. CDR1 and CDR2 (germline): LGHNA, YSLEER. CDR3 DNA: TGCGCCAGCAGCCAACGGACAGGGGCAAACTATGGCTACACCTTC. Amino acids: CASSQRTGANYGYTF.

The rearrangement links TRBV7-9 to TRBJ2-7; 11 nucleotides match TRBD2. Losses at the gene ends were 2 bases for V and 5 bases for J; bases not matched to a gene: 11. CDR1 is SEHNR, CDR2 FQNEAQ, per germline (reference sequence). The CDR3 has 17 amino acids. DNA for the CDR3: TGTGCCAGCAGCTTAACCCGCACTAGCGGGAGTGCAGACGAGCAGTACTTC. This codes for CASSLTRTSGSADEQYF.

The CDR3 region has the DNA TGCAGTGCTTCCGACAGGGCAGGAAACACCATATATTTT. Its translation: CSASDRAGNTIYF. The chain carries TRBV20-1 and TRBJ1-3; 7 nucleotides line up with TRBD1. Germline CDR1 is DFQATT and CDR2 is SNEGSKA (reference sequence). This CDR3 spans 13 amino acids. V lost 5 bases to trimming and J lost 4 bases; unmatched junction nucleotides: 5.

This clonotype was detected many times. V gene TRBV6-1 combines with J gene TRBJ2-5, with no clear D. Trimming removed 2 bases from V and 6 bases from J, with 13 bases in between. CDR1 MNHNS and CDR2 SASEGT come from the germline V gene. The CDR3 extends over 14 amino acids. CDR3: CASSERAAAQTQYF. The CDR3 DNA reads as TGTGCCAGCAGTGAACGGGCGGCAGCCCAGACCCAGTACTTC.

Points on this clonotype: A much larger clonotype is one base distant, so this may be a read error. J is TRBJ2-7 and V is TRBV10-2; D remains unclear. Trimming cost V 5 bases and J 2 bases, with 13 bases left between them. This CDR3 comprises 14 residues. From germline, CDR1 is WSHSY and CDR2 SAAADI. CDR3 residues: CASSPSRRPYEQYF. The CDR3 DNA reads as TGCGCCAGCAGTCCGAGCCGGCGCCCCTACGAGCAGTACTTC.

In this sample, this clonotype turned up a few times. This chain links TRBV7-9 with TRBJ2-7; D is ambiguous. With 5 bases removed from V and 3 bases from J, the gap between germline ends came to 8 bases. The CDR3 totals 12 residues. Germline V CDR1 and CDR2: SEHNR, FQNEAQ (reference sequence). CDR3 loop: CASSLNGYEQYF. DNA for the CDR3: TGTGCCAGCAGCCTTAATGGCTACGAGCAGTACTTC. Full variable domain (rest looked up from reference TRBV7-9 and TRBJ2-7): DTGVSQNPRHKITKRGQNVTFRCDPISEHNRLYWYRQTLGQGPEFLTYFQNEAQLEKSRLLSDRFSAERPKGSFSTLEIQRTEQGDSAMYLCASSLNGYEQYFGPGTRLTVT.

This clonotype has ten or more counts. The rearrangement joins TRBV7-8 to TRBJ1-4, with D hard to call. This CDR3 region has 16 residues. CDR1 is SGHVS, CDR2 FQNEAQ, per germline. Trimming shortened V by 2 bases and J by 0 bases, and 10 bases separated the two germline ends. The DNA of the CDR3 is TGTGCCAGCAGCTTACACCCAGGCACAACTAATGAAAAACTGTTTTTT. As protein: CASSLHPGTTNEKLFF.

The genes are TRBV20-1 and TRBJ2-1; 9 bases match TRBD2. There are 15 residues in the CDR3. The germline gives CDR1 DFQATT, CDR2 SNEGSKA (reference sequence). The J segment lost 4 bases and the V segment lost 5 bases, leaving 9 bases of the junction unmatched. This CDR3 is CSAPNPLAGYNEQFF. Written as DNA, the CDR3 is TGCAGTGCTCCCAACCCCCTAGCGGGATACAATGAGCAGTTCTTC.

This clonotype was counted many times. The chain joins TRBV12-3 or TRBV12-4 to TRBJ2-1; D may be TRBD1 or TRBD2 (5 bases each). Trimming took off 6 bases at V and 9 bases at J, with 9 bases between the two ends. The CDR3 is made up of 11 amino acids. The CDR3: CASSRGREQFF. Written as DNA, the CDR3 is TGTGCCAGCAGCCGGGGACGTGAGCAGTTCTTC.

V usage is TRBV11-2 and J usage is TRBJ2-5, with 7 nucleotides matching TRBD1. Germline CDR1 and CDR2: SGHAT and FQNNGV. V trimming: 5 bases; J trimming: 1 base; junction bases outside the gene matches: 4. The CDR3 contains 14 residues. CDR3 nucleotide sequence: TGTGCCAGCAGCCAGGACAGGACCCAAGAGACCCAGTACTTC. Translating it yields CASSQDRTQETQYF.

This clonotype was seen ten or more times. This chain joins TRBV4-2 and TRBJ2-7; D gene unclear. Germline CDR1 LGHNA, CDR2 YNFKEQ. The V end lost 3 bases, the J end lost 5 bases, and 8 bases lay between the germline ends. The CDR3 has 12 residues. The CDR3 bases are TGTGCCAGCAGCCAGGAAAGGGACGAGCAGTACTTC. It specifies CASSQERDEQYF.

V gene TRBV29-1 combines with J gene TRBJ2-1; D is unresolved. Germline V gene sequence: CDR1 SQVTM, CDR2 ANQGSEA. Trimming took 5 bases from V and 0 from J, leaving 8 bases between them. The CDR3 length is 13 residues. In DNA form, the CDR3 reads TGCAGCGTTACTGGGAACTCCTACAATGAGCAGTTCTTC. Translation gives CSVTGNSYNEQFF.